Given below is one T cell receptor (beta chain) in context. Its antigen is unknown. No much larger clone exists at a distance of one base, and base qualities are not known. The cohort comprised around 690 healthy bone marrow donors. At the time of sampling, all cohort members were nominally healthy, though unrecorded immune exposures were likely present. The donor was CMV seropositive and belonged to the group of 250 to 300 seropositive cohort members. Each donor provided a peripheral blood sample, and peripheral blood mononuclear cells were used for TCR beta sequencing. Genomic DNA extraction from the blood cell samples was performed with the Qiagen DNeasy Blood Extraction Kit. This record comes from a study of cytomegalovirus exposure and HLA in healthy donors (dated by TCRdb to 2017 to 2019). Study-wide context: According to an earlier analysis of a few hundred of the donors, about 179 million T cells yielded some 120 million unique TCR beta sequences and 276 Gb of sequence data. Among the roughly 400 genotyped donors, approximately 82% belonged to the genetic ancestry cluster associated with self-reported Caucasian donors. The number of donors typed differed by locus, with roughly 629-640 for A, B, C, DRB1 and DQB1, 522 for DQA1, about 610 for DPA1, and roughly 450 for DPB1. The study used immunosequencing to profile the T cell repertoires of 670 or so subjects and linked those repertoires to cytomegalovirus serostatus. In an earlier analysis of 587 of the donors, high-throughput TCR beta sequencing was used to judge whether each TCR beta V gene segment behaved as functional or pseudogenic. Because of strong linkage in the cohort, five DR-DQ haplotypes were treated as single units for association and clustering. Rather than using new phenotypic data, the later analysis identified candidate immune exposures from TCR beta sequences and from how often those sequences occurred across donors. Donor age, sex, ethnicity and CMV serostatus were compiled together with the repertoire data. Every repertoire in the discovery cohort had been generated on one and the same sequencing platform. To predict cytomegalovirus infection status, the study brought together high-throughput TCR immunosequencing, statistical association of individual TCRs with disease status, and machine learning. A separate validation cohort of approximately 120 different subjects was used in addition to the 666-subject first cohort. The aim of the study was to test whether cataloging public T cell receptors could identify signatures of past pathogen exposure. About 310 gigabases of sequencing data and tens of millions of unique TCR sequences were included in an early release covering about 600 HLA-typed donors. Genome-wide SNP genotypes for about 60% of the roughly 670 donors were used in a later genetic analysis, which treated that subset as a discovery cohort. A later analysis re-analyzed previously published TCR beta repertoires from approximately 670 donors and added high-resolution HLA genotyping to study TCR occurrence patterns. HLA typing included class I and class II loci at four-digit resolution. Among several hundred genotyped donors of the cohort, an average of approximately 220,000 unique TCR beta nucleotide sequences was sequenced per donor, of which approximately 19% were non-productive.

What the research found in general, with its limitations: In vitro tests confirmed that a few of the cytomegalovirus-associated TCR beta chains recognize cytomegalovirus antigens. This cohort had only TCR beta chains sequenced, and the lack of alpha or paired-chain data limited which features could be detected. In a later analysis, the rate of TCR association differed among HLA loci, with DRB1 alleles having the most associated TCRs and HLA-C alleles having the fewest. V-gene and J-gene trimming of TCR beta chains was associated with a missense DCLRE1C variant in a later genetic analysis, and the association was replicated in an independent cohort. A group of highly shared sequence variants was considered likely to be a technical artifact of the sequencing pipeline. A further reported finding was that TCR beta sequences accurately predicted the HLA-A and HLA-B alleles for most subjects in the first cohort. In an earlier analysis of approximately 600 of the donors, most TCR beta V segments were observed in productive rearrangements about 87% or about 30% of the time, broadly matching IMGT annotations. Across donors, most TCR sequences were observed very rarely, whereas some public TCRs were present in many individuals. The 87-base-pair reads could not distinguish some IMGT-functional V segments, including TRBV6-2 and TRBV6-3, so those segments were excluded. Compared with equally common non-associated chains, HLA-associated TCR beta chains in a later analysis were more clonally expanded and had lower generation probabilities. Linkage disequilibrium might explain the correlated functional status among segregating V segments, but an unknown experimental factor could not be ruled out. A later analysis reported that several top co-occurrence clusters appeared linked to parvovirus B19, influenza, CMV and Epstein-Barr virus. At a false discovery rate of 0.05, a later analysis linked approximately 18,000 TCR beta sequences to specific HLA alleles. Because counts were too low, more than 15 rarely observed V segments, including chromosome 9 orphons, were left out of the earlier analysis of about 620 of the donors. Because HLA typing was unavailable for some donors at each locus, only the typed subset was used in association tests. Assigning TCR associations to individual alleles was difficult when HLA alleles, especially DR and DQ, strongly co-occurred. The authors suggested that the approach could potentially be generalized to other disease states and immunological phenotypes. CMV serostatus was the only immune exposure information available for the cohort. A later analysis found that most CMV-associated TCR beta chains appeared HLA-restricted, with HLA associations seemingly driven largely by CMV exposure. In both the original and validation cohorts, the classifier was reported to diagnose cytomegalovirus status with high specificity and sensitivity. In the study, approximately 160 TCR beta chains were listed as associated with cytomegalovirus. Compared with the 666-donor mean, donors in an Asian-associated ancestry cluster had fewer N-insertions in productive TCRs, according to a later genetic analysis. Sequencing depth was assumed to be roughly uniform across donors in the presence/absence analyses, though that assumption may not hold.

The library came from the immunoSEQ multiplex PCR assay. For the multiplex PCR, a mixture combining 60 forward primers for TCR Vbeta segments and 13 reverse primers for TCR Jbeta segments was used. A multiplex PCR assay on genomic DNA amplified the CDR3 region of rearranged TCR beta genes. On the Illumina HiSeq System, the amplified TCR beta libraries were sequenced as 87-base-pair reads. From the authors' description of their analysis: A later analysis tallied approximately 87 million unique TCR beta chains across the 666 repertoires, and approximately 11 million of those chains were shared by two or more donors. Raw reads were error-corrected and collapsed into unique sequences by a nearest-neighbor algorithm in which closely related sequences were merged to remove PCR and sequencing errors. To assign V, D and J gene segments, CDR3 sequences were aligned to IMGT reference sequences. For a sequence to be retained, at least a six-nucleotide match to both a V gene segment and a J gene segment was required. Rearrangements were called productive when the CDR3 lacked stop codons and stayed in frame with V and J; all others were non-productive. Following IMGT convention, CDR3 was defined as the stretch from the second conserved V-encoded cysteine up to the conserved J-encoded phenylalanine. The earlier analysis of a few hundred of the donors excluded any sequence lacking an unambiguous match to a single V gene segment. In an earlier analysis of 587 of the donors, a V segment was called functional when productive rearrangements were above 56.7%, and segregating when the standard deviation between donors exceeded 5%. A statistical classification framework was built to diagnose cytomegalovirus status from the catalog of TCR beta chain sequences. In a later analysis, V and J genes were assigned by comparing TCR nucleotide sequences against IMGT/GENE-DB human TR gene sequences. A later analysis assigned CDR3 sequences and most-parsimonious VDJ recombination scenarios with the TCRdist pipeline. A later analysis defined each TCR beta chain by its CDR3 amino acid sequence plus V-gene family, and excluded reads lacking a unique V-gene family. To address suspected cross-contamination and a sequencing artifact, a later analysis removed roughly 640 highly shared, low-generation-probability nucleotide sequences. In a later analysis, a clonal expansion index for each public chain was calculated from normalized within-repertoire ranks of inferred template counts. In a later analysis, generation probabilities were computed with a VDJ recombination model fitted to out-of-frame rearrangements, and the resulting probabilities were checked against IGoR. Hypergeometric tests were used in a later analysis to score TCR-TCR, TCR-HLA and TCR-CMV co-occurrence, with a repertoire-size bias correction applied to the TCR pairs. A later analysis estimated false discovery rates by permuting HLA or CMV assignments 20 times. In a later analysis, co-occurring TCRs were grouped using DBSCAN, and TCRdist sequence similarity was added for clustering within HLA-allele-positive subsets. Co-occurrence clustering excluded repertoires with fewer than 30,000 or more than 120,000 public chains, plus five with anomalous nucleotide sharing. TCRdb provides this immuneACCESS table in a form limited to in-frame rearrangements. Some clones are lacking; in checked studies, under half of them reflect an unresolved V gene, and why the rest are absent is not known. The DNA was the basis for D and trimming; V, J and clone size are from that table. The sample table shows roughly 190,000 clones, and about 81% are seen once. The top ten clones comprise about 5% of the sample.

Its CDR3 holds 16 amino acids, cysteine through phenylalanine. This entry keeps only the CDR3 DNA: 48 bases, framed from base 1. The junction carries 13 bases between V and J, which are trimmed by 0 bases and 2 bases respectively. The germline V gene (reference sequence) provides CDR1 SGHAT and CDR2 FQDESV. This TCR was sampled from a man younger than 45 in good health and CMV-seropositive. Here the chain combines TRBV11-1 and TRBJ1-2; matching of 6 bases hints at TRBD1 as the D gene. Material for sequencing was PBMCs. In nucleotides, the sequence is TGTGCCAGCAGCTTAGCGAGGGGGGGACGGAACTATGGCTACACCTTC. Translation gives CASSLARGGRNYGYTF.